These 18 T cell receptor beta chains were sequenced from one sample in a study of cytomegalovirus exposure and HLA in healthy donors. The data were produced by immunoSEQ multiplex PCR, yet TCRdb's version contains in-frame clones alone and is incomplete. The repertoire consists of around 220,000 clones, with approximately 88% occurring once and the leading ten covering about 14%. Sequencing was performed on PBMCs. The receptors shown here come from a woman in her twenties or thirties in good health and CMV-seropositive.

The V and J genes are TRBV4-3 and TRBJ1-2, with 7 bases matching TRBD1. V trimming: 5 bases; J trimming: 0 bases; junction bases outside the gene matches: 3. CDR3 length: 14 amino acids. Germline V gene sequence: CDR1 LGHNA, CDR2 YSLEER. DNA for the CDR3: TGCGCCAGCAGCAGGGGGCTCGCTAACTATGGCTACACCTTC. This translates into CASSRGLANYGYTF.

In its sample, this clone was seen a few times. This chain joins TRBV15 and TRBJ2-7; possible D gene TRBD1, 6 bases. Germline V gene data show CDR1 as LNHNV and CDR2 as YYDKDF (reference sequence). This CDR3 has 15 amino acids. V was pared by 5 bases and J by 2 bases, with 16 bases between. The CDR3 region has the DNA TGTGCCACCAGCGGCACGGGGACAAGGACCTACGAGCAGTACTTC. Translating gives CATSGTGTRTYEQYF. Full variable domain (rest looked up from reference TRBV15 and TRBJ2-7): DAMVIQNPRYQVTQFGKPVTLSCSQTLNHNVMYWYQQKSSQAPKLLFHYYDKDFNNEADTPDNFQSRRPNTSFCFLDIRSPGLGDTAMYLCATSGTGTRTYEQYFGPGTRLTVT.

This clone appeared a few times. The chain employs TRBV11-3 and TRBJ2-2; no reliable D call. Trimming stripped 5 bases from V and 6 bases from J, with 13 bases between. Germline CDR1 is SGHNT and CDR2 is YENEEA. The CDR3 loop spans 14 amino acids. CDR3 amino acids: CASSKRIVPGELFF. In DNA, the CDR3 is TGTGCCAGCAGCAAAAGGATTGTTCCCGGGGAGCTGTTTTTT.

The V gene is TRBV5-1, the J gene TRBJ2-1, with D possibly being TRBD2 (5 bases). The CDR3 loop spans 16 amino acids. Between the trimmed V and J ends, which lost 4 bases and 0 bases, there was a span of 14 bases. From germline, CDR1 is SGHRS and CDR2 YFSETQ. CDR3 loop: CASSGGSSSSYNEQFF. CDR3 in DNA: TGCGCCAGCAGCGGCGGGTCCTCAAGCTCCTACAATGAGCAGTTCTTC.

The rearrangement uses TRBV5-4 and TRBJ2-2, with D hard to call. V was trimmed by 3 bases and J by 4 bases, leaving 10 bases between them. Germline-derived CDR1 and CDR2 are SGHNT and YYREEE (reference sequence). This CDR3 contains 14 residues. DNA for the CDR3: TGTGCCAGCAGCTCTCCGGTTGGCACCGGGGAGCTGTTTTTT. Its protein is CASSSPVGTGELFF. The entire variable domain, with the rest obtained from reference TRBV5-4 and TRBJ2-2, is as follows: ETGVTQSPTHLIKTRGQQVTLRCSSQSGHNTVSWYQQALGQGPQFIFQYYREEENGRGNFPPRFSGLQFPNYSSELNVNALELDDSALYLCASSSPVGTGELFFGEGSRLTVL.

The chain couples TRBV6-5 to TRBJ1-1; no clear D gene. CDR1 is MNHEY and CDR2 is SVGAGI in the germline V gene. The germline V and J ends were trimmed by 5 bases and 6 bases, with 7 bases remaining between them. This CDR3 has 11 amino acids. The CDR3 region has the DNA TGTGCCAGCAGTCTGGGCCCTGAAGCTTTCTTT. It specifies CASSLGPEAFF.

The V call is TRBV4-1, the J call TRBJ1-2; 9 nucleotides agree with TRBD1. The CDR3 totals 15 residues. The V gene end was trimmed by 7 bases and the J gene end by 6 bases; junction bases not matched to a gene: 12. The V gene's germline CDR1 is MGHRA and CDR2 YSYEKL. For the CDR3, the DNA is TGCGCCAGCACCTCCAAACGAGGGACAGGGCATGGCTACACCTTC. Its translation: CASTSKRGTGHGYTF.

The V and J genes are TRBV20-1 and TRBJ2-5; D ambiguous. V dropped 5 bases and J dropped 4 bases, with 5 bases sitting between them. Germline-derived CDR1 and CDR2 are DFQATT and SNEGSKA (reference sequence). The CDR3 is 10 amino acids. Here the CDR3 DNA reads TGCAGTGCTGGGCGAGAGACCCAGTACTTC. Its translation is CSAGRETQYF.

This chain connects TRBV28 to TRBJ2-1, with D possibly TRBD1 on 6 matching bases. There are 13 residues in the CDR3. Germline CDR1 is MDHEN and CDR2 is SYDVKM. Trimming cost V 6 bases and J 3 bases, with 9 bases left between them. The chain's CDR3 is CASRHRVYNEQFF. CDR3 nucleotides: TGTGCCAGCAGACACAGGGTCTACAATGAGCAGTTCTTC.

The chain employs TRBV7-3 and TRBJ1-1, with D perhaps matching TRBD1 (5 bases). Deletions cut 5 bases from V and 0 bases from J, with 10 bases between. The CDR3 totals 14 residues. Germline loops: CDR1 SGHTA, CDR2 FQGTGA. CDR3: CASSHDRMNTEAFF. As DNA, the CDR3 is TGTGCCAGCAGCCACGACAGAATGAACACTGAAGCTTTCTTT.

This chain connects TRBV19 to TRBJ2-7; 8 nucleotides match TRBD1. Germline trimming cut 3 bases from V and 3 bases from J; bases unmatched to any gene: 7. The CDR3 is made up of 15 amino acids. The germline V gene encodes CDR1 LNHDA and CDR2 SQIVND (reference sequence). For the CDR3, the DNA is TGTGCCAGTAGTATTACTCGGACAGGGTTCTACGAGCAGTACTTC. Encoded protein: CASSITRTGFYEQYF. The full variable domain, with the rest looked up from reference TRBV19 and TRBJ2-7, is DGGITQSPKYLFRKEGQNVTLSCEQNLNHDAMYWYRQDPGQGLRLIYYSQIVNDFQKGDIAEGYSVSREKKESFPLTVTSAQKNPTAFYLCASSITRTGFYEQYFGPGTRLTVT.

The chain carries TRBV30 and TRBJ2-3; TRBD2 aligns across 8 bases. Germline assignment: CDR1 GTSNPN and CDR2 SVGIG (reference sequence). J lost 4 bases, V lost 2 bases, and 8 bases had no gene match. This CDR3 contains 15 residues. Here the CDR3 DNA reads TGTGCCTGGAGTTCTACGGGAGGGCCTCCAGATACGCAGTATTTT. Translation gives CAWSSTGGPPDTQYF.

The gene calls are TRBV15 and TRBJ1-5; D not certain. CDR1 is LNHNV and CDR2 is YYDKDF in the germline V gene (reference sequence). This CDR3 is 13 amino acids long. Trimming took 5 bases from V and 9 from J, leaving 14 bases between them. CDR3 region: CATSLSDLGPQHF. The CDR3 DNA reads TGTGCCACCAGCCTGTCGGACCTTGGGCCCCAGCATTTT.

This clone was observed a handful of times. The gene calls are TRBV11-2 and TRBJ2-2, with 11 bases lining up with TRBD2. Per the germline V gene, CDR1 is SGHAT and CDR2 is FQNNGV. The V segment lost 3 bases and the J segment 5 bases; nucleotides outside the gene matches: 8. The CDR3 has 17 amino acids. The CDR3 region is CASSLGTSGSRTGELFF. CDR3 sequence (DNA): TGTGCCAGCAGCTTGGGAACTAGCGGGAGTAGGACCGGGGAGCTGTTTTTT. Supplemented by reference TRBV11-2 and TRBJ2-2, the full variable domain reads EAGVAQSPRYKIIEKRQSVAFWCNPISGHATLYWYQQILGQGPKLLIQFQNNGVVDDSQLPKDRFSAERLKGVDSTLKIQPAKLEDSAVYLCASSLGTSGSRTGELFFGEGSRLTVL.

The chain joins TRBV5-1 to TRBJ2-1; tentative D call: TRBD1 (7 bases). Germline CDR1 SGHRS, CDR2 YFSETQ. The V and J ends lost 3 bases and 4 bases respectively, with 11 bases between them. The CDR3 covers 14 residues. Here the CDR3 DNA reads TGCGCCAGCAGCTCGGAGGGGGCTTACAATGAGCAGTTCTTC. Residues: CASSSEGAYNEQFF.

DNA for the CDR3: TGTGCCAGCAGTAACGCTCAAGGGCCCTATGGCTACACCTTC. The encoded protein is CASSNAQGPYGYTF. The rearrangement uses TRBV6-5 and TRBJ1-2; D ambiguous. Germline V gene data show CDR1 as MNHEY and CDR2 as SVGAGI. Deletions cut 5 bases from V and 4 bases from J, with 14 bases between. This CDR3 has 14 residues.

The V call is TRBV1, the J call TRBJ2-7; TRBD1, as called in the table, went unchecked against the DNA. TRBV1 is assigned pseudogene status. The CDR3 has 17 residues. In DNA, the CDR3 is TGCACCAGCAGTCCTCGGGCCGGGACAGGGTCGGACTACGAGCAGTACTTC. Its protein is CTSSPRAGTGSDYEQYF.

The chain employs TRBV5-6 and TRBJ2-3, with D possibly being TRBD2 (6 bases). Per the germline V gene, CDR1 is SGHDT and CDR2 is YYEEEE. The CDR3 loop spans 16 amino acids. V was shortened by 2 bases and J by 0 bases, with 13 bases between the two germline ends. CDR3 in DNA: TGTGCCAGCAGCTTTCCACGGAGGGCTAGCACAGATACGCAGTATTTT. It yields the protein CASSFPRRASTDTQYF.